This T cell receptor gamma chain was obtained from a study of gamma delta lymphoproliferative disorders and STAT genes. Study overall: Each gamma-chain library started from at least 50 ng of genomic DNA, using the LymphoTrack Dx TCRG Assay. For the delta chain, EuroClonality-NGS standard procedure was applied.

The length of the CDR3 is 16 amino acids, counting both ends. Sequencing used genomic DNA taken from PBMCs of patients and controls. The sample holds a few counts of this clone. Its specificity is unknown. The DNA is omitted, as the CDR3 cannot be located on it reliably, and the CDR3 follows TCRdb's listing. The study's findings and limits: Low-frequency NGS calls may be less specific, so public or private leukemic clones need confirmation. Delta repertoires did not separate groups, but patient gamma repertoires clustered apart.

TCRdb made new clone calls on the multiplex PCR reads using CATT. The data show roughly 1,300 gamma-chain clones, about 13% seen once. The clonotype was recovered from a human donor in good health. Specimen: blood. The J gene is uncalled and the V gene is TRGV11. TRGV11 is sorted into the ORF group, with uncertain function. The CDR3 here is CTTVPAGFPDYYKKLF.